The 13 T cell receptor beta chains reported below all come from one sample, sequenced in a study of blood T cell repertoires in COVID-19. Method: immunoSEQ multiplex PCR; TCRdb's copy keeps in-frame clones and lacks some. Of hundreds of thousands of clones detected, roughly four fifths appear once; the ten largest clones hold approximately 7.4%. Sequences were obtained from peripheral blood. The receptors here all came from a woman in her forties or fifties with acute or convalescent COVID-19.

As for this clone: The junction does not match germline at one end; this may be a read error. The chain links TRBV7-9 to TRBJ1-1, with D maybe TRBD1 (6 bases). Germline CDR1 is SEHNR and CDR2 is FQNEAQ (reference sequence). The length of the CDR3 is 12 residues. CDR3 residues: CASSLDRTEAFF. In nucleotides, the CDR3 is TGTGCCAGCAGTTTAGACAGGACTGAAGCTTTCTTT.

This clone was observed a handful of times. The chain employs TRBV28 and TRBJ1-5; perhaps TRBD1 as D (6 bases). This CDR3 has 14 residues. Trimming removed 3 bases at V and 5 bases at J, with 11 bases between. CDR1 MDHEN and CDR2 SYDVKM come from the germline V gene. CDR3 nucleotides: TGTGCCAGCAGTTTTGAAGGACAGTATCAGCCCCAGCATTTT. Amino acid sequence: CASSFEGQYQPQHF. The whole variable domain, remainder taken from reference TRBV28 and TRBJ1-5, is DVKVTQSSRYLVKRTGEKVFLECVQDMDHENMFWYRQDPGLGLRLIYFSYDVKMKEKGDIPEGYSVSREKKERFSLILESASTNQTSMYLCASSFEGQYQPQHFGDGTRLSIL.

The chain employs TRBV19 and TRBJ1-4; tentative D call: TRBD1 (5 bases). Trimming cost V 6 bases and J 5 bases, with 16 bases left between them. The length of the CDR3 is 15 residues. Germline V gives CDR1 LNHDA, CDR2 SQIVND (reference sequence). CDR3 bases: TGTGCCAGTAGCCGGGGGACGGTCGTAAATGAAAAACTGTTTTTT. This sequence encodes CASSRGTVVNEKLFF.

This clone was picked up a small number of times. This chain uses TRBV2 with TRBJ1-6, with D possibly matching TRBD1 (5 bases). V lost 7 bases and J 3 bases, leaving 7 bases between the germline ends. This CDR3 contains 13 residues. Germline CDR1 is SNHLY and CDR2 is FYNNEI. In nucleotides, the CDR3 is TGTGCCAGCATTCAGGGCTATAATTCACCCCTCCACTTT. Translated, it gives CASIQGYNSPLHF. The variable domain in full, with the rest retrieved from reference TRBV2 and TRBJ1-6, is EPEVTQTPSHQVTQMGQEVILRCVPISNHLYFYWYRQILGQKVEFLVSFYNNEISEKSEIFDDQFSVERPDGSNFTLKIRSTKLEDSAMYFCASIQGYNSPLHFGNGTRLTVT.

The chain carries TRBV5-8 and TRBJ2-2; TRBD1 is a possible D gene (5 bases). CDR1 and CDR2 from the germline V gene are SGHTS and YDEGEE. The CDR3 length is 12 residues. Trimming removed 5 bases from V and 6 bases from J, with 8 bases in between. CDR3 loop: CASRGAPGELFF. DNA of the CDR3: TGTGCCAGCAGAGGGGCCCCCGGGGAGCTGTTTTTT. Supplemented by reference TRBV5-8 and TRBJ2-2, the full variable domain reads EAGVTQSPTHLIKTRGQQATLRCSPISGHTSVYWYQQALGLGLQFLLWYDEGEERNRGNFPPRFSGRQFPNYSSELNVNALELEDSALYLCASRGAPGELFFGEGSRLTVL.

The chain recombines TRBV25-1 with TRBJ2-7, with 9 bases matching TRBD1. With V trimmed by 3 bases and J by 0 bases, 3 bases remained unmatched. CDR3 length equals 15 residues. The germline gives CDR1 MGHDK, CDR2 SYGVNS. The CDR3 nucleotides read TGTGCCAGCAGTGAGCCGGGACAGGGCTCCTACGAGCAGTACTTC. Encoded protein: CASSEPGQGSYEQYF.

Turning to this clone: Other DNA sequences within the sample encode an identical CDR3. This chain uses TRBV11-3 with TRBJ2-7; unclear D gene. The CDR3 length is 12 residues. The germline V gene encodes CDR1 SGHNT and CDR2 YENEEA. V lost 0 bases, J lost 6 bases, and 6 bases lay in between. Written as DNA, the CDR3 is TGTGCCAGCAGCTTAGATAGGAGCGAGCAGTACTTC. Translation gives CASSLDRSEQYF.

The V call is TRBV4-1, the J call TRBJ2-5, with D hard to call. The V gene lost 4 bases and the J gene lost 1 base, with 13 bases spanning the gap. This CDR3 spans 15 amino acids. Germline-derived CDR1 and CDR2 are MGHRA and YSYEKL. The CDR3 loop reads CASSRKVAVQETQYF. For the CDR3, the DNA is TGCGCCAGCAGCCGGAAAGTAGCAGTCCAAGAGACCCAGTACTTC.

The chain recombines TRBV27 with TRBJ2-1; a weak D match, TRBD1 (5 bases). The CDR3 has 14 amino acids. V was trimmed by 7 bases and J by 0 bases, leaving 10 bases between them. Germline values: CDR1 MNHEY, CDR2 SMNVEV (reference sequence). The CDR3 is CASKDTFSYNEQFF. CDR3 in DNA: TGTGCCAGCAAGGACACCTTCTCCTACAATGAGCAGTTCTTC.

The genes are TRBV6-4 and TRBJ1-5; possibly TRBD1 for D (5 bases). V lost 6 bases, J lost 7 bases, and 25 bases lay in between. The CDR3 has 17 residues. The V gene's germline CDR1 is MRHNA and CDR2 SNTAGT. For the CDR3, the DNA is TGTGCCAGCAGACCTATGTGGGACTCAAGAAAGAGGCAGCCCCAGCATTTT. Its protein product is CASRPMWDSRKRQPQHF.

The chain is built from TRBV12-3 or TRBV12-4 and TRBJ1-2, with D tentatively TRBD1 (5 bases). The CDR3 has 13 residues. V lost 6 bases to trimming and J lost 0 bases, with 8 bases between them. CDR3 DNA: TGTGCCAGCAGCGACAGTTCTAACTATGGCTACACCTTC. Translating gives CASSDSSNYGYTF.

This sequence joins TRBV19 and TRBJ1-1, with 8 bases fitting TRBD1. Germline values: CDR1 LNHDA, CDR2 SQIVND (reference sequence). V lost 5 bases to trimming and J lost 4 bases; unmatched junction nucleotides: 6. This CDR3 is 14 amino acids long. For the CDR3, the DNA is TGTGCCAGTAGTTCCACAGGGGGTCTCACTGAAGCTTTCTTT. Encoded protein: CASSSTGGLTEAFF.

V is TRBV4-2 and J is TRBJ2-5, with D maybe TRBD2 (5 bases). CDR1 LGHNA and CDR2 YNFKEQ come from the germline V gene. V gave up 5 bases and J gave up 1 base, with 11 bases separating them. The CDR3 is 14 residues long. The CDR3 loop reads CASSSEGIQETQYF. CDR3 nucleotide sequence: TGTGCCAGCAGCTCTGAGGGTATCCAAGAGACCCAGTACTTC.